A few counts support the clone carrying this T cell receptor beta chain. Its antigen is as yet unknown. The sample belongs to a study of beta chain features in type 1 diabetes. The wider study: Cell yields, age and gender were similar between patients and healthy donors.

As every portion of the isolated RNA was reverse transcribed, the sequencing read expressed TCRB transcripts. Each sample of naive, central memory or regulatory T cells had, on average, about 3.6 million reads. Generated by immunoSEQ multiplex PCR, the TCRdb table keeps only in-frame clones and is missing some. The data contain 280,000 or so clones, 15% of them seen just once; the ten biggest clones take up roughly 0.015%. This CDR3 has 17 amino acids. V shed 6 bases and J 7 bases; nucleotides not matched to a gene: 13. The germline V gene has CDR1 MDHEN and CDR2 SYDVKM. Study-level findings and limits: Fewer insertions but more deletions were seen at VDJ junctions in type 1 diabetes patients. A possible short-template PCR bias applies equally to patients and controls. A moderate, significant TCRB CDR3 shortening appeared in type 1 diabetes across four CD4+ subsets.

This TCR derives from a man aged 18 to 29 with type 1 diabetes. Sample: naive CD4+ T cells from blood. The V call is TRBV28, the J call TRBJ2-1; 12 positions match TRBD1. CDR3 nucleotide sequence: TGTGCCAGCAGCCTAAGGGACCGGGACAGGGGGCAGAATGAGCAGTTCTTC. Translated: CASSLRDRDRGQNEQFF.